This T cell receptor beta chain was retrieved from a study of T cells in Graves' hyperthyroidism and ophthalmopathy. There are many counts of this clonotype. Germline V CDR1 and CDR2: SQVTM, ANQGSEA. The CDR3 spans 13 residues. The junction had 8 bases not matched to a gene; V was cut back by 7 bases and J by 5 bases. RNA transcripts provided the source from which TCR beta CDR3 regions were amplified. The primer set for the first-round RT-PCR of the TCR CDR3 was HTBI. TCRdb used MiXCR to reprocess the multiplex PCR reads, holding one entry per CDR3 protein. The sample records about 740,000 distinct CDR3 sequences, about 15% being singletons.

Sequencing input: blood. The genes are TRBV29-1 and TRBJ2-7, with 10 positions matching TRBD2. The source is a woman between 18 and 29 years old with Graves' hyperthyroidism. CDR3 sequence: CSAEGTSVNEQYF. Here the CDR3 DNA reads TGCAGCGCAGAGGGGACTAGCGTCAACGAGCAGTACTTC.